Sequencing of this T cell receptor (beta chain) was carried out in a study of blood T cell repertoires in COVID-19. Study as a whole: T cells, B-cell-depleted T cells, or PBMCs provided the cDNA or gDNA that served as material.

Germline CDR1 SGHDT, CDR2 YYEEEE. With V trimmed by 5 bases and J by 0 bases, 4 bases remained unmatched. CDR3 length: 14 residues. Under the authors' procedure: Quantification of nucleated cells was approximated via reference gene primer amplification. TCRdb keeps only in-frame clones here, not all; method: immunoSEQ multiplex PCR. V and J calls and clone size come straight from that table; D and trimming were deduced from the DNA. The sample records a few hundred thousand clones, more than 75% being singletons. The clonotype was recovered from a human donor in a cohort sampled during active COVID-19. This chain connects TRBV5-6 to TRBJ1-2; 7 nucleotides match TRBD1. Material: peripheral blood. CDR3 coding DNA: TGTGCCAGCAGTACGGGACAGACTAACTATGGCTACACCTTC. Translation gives CASSTGQTNYGYTF.